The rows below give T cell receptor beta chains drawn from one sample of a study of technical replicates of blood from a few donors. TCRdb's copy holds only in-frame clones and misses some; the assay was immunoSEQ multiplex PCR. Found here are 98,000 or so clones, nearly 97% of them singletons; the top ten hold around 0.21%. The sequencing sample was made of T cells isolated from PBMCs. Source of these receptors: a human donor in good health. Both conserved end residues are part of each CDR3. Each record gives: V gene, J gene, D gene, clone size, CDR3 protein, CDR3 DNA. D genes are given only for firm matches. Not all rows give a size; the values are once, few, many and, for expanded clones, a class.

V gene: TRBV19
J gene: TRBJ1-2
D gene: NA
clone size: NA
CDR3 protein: CASSRQANYGYTF
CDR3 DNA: TGTGCCAGTAGTCGACAGGCTAACTATGGCTACACCTTC

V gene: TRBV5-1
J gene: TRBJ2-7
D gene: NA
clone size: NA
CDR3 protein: CASSLERAYEQYF
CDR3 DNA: TGCGCCAGCAGCTTGGAGCGGGCCTACGAGCAGTACTTC

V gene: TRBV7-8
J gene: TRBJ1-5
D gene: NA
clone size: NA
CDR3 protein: CASSLVRVASNQPQHF
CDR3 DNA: TGTGCCAGCAGCTTAGTGCGAGTTGCTAGCAATCAGCCCCAGCATTTT

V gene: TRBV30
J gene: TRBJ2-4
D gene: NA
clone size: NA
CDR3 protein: CAWSVGWTHDKGGNIQYF
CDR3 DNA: TGTGCCTGGAGTGTAGGTTGGACACACGACAAAGGGGGAAACATTCAGTACTTC

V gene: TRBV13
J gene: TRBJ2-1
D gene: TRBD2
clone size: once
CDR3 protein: CASSLGTSADNEQFF
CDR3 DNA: TGTGCCAGCAGCTTAGGGACTAGCGCCGACAATGAGCAGTTCTTC

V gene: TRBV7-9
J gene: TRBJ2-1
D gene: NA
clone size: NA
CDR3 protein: CASSLGGFGAYNEQFF
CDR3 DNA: TGTGCCAGCAGCTTAGGGGGTTTCGGGGCCTACAATGAGCAGTTCTTC

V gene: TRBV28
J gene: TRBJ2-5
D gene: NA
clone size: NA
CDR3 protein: CASETPGVLETQYF
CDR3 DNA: TGTGCCAGCGAAACCCCCGGGGTCCTCGAGACCCAGTACTTC

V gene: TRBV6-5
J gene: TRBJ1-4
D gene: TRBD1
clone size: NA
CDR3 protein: CASSYLRGTNEKLFF
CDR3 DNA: TGTGCCAGCAGTTACCTCAGGGGGACTAATGAAAAACTGTTTTTT

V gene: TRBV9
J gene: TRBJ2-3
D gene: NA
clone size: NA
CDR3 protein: CASSVAGKSTDTQYF
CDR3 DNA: TGTGCCAGCAGCGTAGCCGGGAAAAGCACAGATACGCAGTATTTT

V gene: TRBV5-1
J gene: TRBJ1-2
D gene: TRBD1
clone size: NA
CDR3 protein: CASSLGGTGRGYYGYTF
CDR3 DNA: TGCGCCAGCAGCTTGGGGGGGACAGGGAGAGGCTACTATGGCTACACCTTC

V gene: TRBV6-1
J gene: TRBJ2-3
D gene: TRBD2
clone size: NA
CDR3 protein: CASRALAGAGDTQYF
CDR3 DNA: TGTGCCAGCAGGGCACTAGCGGGGGCAGGCGATACGCAGTATTTT

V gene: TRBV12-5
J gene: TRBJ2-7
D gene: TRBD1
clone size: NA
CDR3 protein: CASGLGTGAEQYF
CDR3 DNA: TGTGCTAGTGGTTTGGGGACAGGGGCCGAGCAGTACTTC

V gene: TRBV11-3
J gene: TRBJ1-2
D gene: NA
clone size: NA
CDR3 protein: CASSLWGDYGYTF
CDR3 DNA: TGTGCCAGCAGCTTATGGGGAGACTATGGCTACACCTTC

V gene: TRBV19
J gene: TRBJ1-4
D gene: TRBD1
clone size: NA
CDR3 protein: CASTRTGYEKLFF
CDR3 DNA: TGTGCCAGTACACGGACAGGGTATGAAAAACTGTTTTTT

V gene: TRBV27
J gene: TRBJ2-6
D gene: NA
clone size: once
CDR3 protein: CASSQTPTVDPGANVLTF
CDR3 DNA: TGTGCCAGCAGCCAAACCCCTACAGTAGACCCTGGGGCCAACGTCCTGACTTTC

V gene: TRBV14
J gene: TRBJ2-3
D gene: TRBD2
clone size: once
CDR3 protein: CASSQESGRGTDTQYF
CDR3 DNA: TGTGCCAGCAGCCAAGAGAGCGGGAGGGGCACAGATACGCAGTATTTT

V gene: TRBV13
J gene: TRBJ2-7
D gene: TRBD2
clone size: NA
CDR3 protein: CASSTPSGQSYEQYF
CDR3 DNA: TGTGCCAGCAGCACCCCTAGCGGGCAATCCTACGAGCAGTACTTC

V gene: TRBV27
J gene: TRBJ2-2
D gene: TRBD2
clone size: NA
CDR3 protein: CASSPRTLAGAYTGELFF
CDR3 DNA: TGTGCCAGCAGTCCCCGAACACTAGCGGGAGCGTACACCGGGGAGCTGTTTTTT

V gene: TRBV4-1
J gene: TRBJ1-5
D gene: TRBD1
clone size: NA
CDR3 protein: CASSQFGTGLNQPQHF
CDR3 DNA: TGCGCCAGCAGCCAATTTGGGACAGGGCTAAATCAGCCCCAGCATTTT

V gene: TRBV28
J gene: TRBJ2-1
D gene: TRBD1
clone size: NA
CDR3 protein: CASSHPGTGGSYNEQFF
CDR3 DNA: TGTGCCAGCAGCCACCCCGGGACAGGGGGCTCCTACAATGAGCAGTTCTTC

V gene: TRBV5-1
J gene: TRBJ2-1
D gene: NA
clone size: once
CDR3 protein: CASSPRGGQGRGEQFF
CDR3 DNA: TGCGCCAGCAGCCCTCGGGGAGGGCAGGGGAGAGGTGAGCAGTTCTTC

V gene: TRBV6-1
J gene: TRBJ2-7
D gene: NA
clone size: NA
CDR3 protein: CASTDSRRYDEQYF
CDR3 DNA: TGTGCCAGCACAGACAGCCGCAGGTACGACGAGCAGTACTTC

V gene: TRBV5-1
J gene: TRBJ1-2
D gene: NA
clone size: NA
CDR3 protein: CASSPSRTAGGYTF
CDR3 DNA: TGCGCCAGCAGCCCATCAAGGACAGCCGGTGGCTACACCTTC